What follows are 14 T cell receptor beta chains derived from one specimen sequenced in a study of shared clonotypes between healthy human individuals. Method: immunoSEQ multiplex PCR; TCRdb's copy keeps in-frame clones and lacks some. This table has hundreds of thousands of clones, approximately 79% appearing once. Sample: memory CD4+ T cells sorted from blood. Subset reported: CD45RA-negative fraction. The receptors come from a young woman in good health.

The chain employs TRBV27 and TRBJ1-5; possible D gene TRBD1, 5 bases. The germline V gene encodes CDR1 MNHEY and CDR2 SMNVEV (reference sequence). V was trimmed by 4 bases and J by 0 bases, leaving 16 bases between them. This CDR3 comprises 17 residues. CDR3 DNA sequence: TGTGCCAGCAGTTCGCCGGCCCGGGGGGGTAGCAATCAGCCCCAGCATTTT. Translating gives CASSSPARGGSNQPQHF.

This clone was observed a few times. The chain has TRBV4-1 and TRBJ1-1; D gene unclear. V lost 4 bases and J lost 1, with 10 bases in between. In germline, CDR1 is MGHRA, CDR2 YSYEKL. The CDR3 is 14 amino acids. The CDR3 DNA follows: TGCGCCAGCAGCCCACCGACGGGGAACACTGAAGCTTTCTTT. Protein: CASSPPTGNTEAFF.

V is TRBV29-1 and J is TRBJ2-3, with unresolved D. The CDR3 runs 12 residues. Per germline, CDR1 SQVTM and CDR2 ANQGSEA. Trimming removed 3 bases at V and 4 bases at J, with 8 bases between. The CDR3 spells CSVDVLADTQYF. The CDR3 DNA sequence: TGCAGCGTTGACGTTCTCGCAGATACGCAGTATTTT.

This chain joins TRBV6-1 and TRBJ2-7, with TRBD2 identical over 8 bases. Germline CDR1 and CDR2: MNHNS and SASEGT. J lost 2 bases, V lost 8 bases, and 5 bases had no gene match. This CDR3 contains 13 residues. As DNA, the CDR3 is TGTGCCAGCGCCGGAGCGGGGGCCTACGAGCAGTACTTC. This translates into CASAGAGAYEQYF.

This clone was counted a few times. The chain has TRBV19 and TRBJ2-5, with no clear D. V was trimmed by 3 bases and J by 3 bases, leaving 11 bases between them. CDR1 and CDR2 (germline): LNHDA, SQIVND (reference sequence). The CDR3 covers 14 residues. In DNA form, the CDR3 reads TGTGCCAGTAGTATGAGACTGTTAAAAGAGACCCAGTACTTC. Its protein is CASSMRLLKETQYF.

The J gene is TRBJ2-7, the V gene TRBV28; D is unclear. The CDR3 consists of 18 residues. Germline V gives CDR1 MDHEN, CDR2 SYDVKM. V shed 2 bases and J shed 2 bases, with 22 bases lying between them. The CDR3 DNA is TGTGCCAGCAGTTTAGTGATGGGTTTCCGATCCCTTACCTACGAGCAGTACTTC. It encodes CASSLVMGFRSLTYEQYF.

The chain carries TRBV2 and TRBJ1-2; no reliable D call. Germline values: CDR1 SNHLY, CDR2 FYNNEI. The CDR3 has 12 residues. V was trimmed by 3 bases and J by 4 bases, leaving 6 bases between them. This CDR3 is CASSEQTYGYTF. DNA of the CDR3: TGTGCCAGCAGTGAGCAGACCTATGGCTACACCTTC.

Remarks on this clone: This sample also contains other DNA sequences that code for the same CDR3. The V and J genes are TRBV5-1 and TRBJ2-3; D is possibly TRBD2 (6 bases). CDR1 is SGHRS, CDR2 YFSETQ, per germline. Trimming cost V 0 bases and J 3 bases, with 8 bases left between them. The CDR3 length is 14 residues. As DNA, the CDR3 is TGCGCCAGCAGCTTGGGGAGGGAAACAGATACGCAGTATTTT. It codes for CASSLGRETDTQYF.

This sequence joins TRBV12-5 and TRBJ1-2; TRBD1 aligns across 9 bases. CDR1 and CDR2 (germline): LGHNT, FRNRAP. The CDR3 extends over 15 amino acids. The trim removed 4 bases at V and 8 bases at J, leaving 11 bases unmatched. The CDR3 DNA is TGTGCTAGTGGTTGCTCCGGGACAGGGCGTCGCGGCTACACCTTC. Translated, it gives CASGCSGTGRRGYTF.

The rearrangement links TRBV9 to TRBJ1-4; weak D call: TRBD1 (6 bases). The CDR3 is 14 residues long. CDR1 and CDR2 (germline): SGDLS, YYNGEE. Trimming removed 3 bases at V and 0 bases at J, with 6 bases between. CDR3: CASSEGATNEKLFF. The CDR3 bases are TGTGCCAGCAGCGAGGGGGCAACTAATGAAAAACTGTTTTTT.

The V call is TRBV27, the J call TRBJ2-3; 14 nucleotides align to TRBD2. V dropped 5 bases and J dropped 2; count of bases not matched to a gene: 6. CDR3 length: 17 residues. CDR1 is MNHEY, CDR2 SMNVEV, per germline (reference sequence). The CDR3 region has the DNA TGTGCCAGCAGTCCGAGGACTAGCGGGGGGTACACAGATACGCAGTATTTT. Translating gives CASSPRTSGGYTDTQYF.

This clone was observed a single time. CDR3 coding DNA: TGCGCCAGCAGCTTGGGGCCGGGACAGGGGAATGAAAAACTGTTTTTT. Protein: CASSLGPGQGNEKLFF. V and J are TRBV5-1 and TRBJ1-4; 10 bases fit TRBD1. V shed 0 bases, J shed 5 bases, and the junction held 4 bases outside the gene matches. CDR1 SGHRS and CDR2 YFSETQ come from the germline V gene. This CDR3 is built from 16 residues.

This chain connects TRBV20-1 to TRBJ1-5, with a weak D call TRBD1 (5 bases). The CDR3 contains 11 residues. Trimming took 3 bases from V and 11 from J, leaving 11 bases between them. Germline assignment: CDR1 DFQATT and CDR2 SNEGSKA (reference sequence). This CDR3 is CSASPGHSQHF. CDR3 in DNA: TGCAGTGCTAGCCCCGGACATTCCCAGCATTTT.

The chain recombines TRBV30 with TRBJ1-4, with D possibly TRBD1 on 6 matching bases. The germline gives CDR1 GTSNPN, CDR2 SVGIG (reference sequence). V was shortened by 0 bases and J by 5 bases, with 10 bases between the two germline ends. The CDR3 runs to 14 residues. CDR3: CAWSVDDRNEKLFF. CDR3 nucleotides: TGTGCCTGGAGTGTTGATGACAGGAATGAAAAACTGTTTTTT.